This TCR beta chain was sequenced in a study of blood T cell repertoires in COVID-19. The protocol was immunoSEQ multiplex PCR, while the TCRdb copy is restricted to in-frame clones and leaves out a portion. Of under 150,000 clones listed, around three quarters were seen once; the top ten hold around 4.4%. This clone has a count of ten or more. The CDR3 is made up of 15 amino acids. V gave up 6 bases and J gave up 3 bases, with 17 bases separating them. Germline values: CDR1 MNHNY, CDR2 SVGAGI (reference sequence). The sequence was collected from a man in his fifties or sixties with acute or convalescent COVID-19. The chain uses TRBV6-6 and TRBJ2-5; D gene unclear. The source material was peripheral blood. CDR3 amino acids: CASSQPTAAEETQYF. The CDR3 DNA is TGTGCCAGCAGCCAGCCTACGGCGGCCGAAGAGACCCAGTACTTC.